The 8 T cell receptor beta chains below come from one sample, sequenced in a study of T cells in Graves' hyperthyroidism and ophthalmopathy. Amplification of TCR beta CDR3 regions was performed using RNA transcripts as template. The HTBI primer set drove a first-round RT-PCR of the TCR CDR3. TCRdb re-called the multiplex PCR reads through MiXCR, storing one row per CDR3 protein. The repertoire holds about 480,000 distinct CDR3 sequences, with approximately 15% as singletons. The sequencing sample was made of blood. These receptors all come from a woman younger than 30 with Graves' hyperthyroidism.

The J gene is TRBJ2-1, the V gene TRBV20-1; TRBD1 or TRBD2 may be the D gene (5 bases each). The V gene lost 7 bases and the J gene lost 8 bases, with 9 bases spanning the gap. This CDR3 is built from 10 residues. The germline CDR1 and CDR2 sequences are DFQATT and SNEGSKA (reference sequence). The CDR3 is CSVGVDEQFF. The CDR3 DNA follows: TGCAGTGTGGGGGTTGATGAGCAGTTCTTC.

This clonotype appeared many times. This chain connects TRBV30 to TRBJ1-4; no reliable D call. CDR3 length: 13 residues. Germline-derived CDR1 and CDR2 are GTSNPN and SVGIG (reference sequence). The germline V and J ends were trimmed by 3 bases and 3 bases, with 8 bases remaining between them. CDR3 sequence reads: CAWRRGPNEKLFF. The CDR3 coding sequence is TGTGCCTGGAGACGGGGTCCTAATGAAAAACTGTTTTTT.

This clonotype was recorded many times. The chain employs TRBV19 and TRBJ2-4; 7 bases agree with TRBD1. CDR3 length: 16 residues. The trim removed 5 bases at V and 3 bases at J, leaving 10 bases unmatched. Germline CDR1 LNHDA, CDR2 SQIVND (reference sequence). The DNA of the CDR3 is TGTGCCAGTAGTTCCCCCTCCGGGACAGTCAAAAACATTCAGTACTTC. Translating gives CASSSPSGTVKNIQYF.

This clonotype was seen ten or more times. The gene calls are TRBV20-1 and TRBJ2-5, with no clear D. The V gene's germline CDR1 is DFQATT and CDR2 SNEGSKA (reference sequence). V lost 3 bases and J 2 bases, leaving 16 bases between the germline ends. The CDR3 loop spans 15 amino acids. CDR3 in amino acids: CSASLTRALQETQYF. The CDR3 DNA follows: TGCAGTGCTAGTTTGACAAGGGCTTTACAAGAGACCCAGTACTTC.

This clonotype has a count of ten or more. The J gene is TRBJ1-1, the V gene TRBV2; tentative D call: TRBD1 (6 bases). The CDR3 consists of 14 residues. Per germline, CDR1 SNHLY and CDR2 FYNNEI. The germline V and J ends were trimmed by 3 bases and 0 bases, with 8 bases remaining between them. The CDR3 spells CASSDPGVNTEAFF. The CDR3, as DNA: TGTGCCAGCAGTGACCCAGGGGTGAACACTGAAGCTTTCTTT.

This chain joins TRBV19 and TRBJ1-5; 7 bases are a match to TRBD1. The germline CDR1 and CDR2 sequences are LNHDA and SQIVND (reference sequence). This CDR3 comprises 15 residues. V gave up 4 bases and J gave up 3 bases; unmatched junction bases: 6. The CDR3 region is CASSRQGPDNQPQHF. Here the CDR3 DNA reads TGTGCCAGTAGTAGACAGGGCCCCGACAATCAGCCCCAGCATTTT.

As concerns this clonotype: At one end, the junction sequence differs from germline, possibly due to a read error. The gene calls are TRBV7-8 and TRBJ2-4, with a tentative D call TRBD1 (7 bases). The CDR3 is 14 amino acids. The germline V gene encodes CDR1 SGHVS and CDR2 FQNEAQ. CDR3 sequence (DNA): TGCGCCAGCAGCCAAGGGGGCGGGGAAAACATTCAGTACTTC. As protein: CASSQGGGENIQYF.

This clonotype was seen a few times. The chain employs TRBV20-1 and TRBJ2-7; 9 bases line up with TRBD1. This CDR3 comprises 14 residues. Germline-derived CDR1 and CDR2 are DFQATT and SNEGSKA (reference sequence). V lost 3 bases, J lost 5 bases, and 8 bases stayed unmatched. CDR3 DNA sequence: TGCAGTGCTAGTTACGCGGGACAGGGCAACGAGCAGTACTTC. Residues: CSASYAGQGNEQYF.